The T cell receptor beta chain described here comes from a study of response to subunit inactivated influenza vaccine. Study conclusions and caveats: Few additional T cells are recruited per seasonal influenza vaccination, authors suggested.

This clonotype was counted ten times or more. The antigen is unknown. From the RT-PCR reads, TCRdb called clonotypes with MiXCR, one entry per CDR3 protein. Of 150,000 or so distinct CDR3 sequences listed, 11% were seen once; the top ten hold 9.5% to 15%. This CDR3 comprises 17 residues. From germline, CDR1 is SGHNT and CDR2 YYREEE (reference sequence). V shed 1 base and J shed 0 bases, with 15 bases lying between them. The source of this sequence is a man in his forties or fifties who received an inactivated influenza vaccine. The source was non-naive T cells sorted from PBMCs, collected 45 days after vaccination. The genes are TRBV5-4 and TRBJ2-3; D might be TRBD1 or TRBD2, each matching 5 bases. CDR3 sequence: CASSLSPGASSTDTQYF. The CDR3 bases are TGTGCCAGCAGCTTGTCCCCTGGGGCTAGCAGCACAGATACGCAGTATTTT.